The 24 T cell receptor beta chains listed next were all sequenced from one sample in a study of technical replicates of blood from several donors. Assay: immunoSEQ multiplex PCR; the TCRdb copy retains only in-frame clones and omits some. The data hold fewer than 10,000 clones, with 91% observed a single time. The sequenced material came from PBMCs. The receptors stem from a human donor in good health.

The sample holds a few counts of this clone. The chain joins TRBV11-2 to TRBJ1-1, with D possibly TRBD1 on 5 matching bases. Germline V gene sequence: CDR1 SGHAT, CDR2 FQNNGV. This CDR3 is 13 amino acids long. The V and J ends lost 7 bases and 3 bases respectively, with 12 bases between them. CDR3 residues: CASNRDSHTEAFF. The DNA of the CDR3 is TGTGCCAGCAACCGGGACTCTCACACTGAAGCTTTCTTT.

The genes are TRBV7-8 and TRBJ2-2; TRBD1 agrees at 9 bases. Germline V CDR1 and CDR2: SGHVS, FQNEAQ. The CDR3 totals 15 residues. After removal of 8 bases from V and 1 base from J, the junction contained 5 bases not matched to a gene. The CDR3 DNA is TGTGCCAGCGCCTGGACAGGGGTGAACACCGGGGAGCTGTTTTTT. Its protein product is CASAWTGVNTGELFF.

J is TRBJ2-3 and V is TRBV6-6, with D maybe TRBD1 (6 bases). Trimming took off 5 bases at V and 4 bases at J, with 13 bases between the two ends. The CDR3 runs 14 residues. CDR1 and CDR2 (germline): MNHNY, SVGAGI (reference sequence). For the CDR3, the DNA is TGTGCCAGCAGTCCGGGACACGTCCCAGATACGCAGTATTTT. It yields the protein CASSPGHVPDTQYF.

The chain uses TRBV7-2 and TRBJ2-1, with 14 bases that match TRBD2. The CDR3 length is 18 residues. Per the germline V gene, CDR1 is SGHTA and CDR2 is FQGNSA. V lost 4 bases and J lost 0; bases outside the gene matches: 5. The CDR3, as DNA: TGTGCCAGCAGCTCCATGACTAGCGGGAGGGCCTCCTACAATGAGCAGTTCTTC. This sequence encodes CASSSMTSGRASYNEQFF.

The chain carries TRBV5-6 and TRBJ1-2; D call uncertain. Looked up from germline, CDR1 is SGHDT and CDR2 is YYEEEE. The CDR3 is made up of 12 amino acids. V was cut by 0 bases and J by 6 bases, with 6 bases left in between. The CDR3 protein is CASSLVTNGYTF. For the CDR3, the DNA is TGTGCCAGCAGCTTGGTTACAAATGGCTACACCTTC. The whole variable domain, filled in from reference TRBV5-6 and TRBJ1-2, reads DAGVTQSPTHLIKTRGQQVTLRCSPKSGHDTVSWYQQALGQGPQFIFQYYEEEERQRGNFPDRFSGHQFPNYSSELNVNALLLGDSALYLCASSLVTNGYTFGSGTRLTVV.

The rearrangement joins TRBV7-6 to TRBJ2-7, with D unresolved. CDR1 and CDR2 from the germline V gene are SGHVS and FNYEAQ. V gave up 5 bases and J gave up 0 bases, with 11 bases separating them. This CDR3 spans 14 amino acids. In DNA form, the CDR3 reads TGTGCCAGCAGCCCTAGAGGTAGCTCCTACGAGCAGTACTTC. Translation: CASSPRGSSYEQYF.

The chain carries TRBV19 and TRBJ1-5, with a tentative D call TRBD1 (5 bases). Germline loops: CDR1 LNHDA, CDR2 SQIVND (reference sequence). Between the trimmed V and J ends, which lost 5 bases and 4 bases, there was a span of 15 bases. The CDR3 length is 15 residues. CDR3 region: CASSPRGVTNQPQHF. The CDR3 DNA sequence: TGTGCCAGTAGTCCACGGGGGGTGACGAATCAGCCCCAGCATTTT.

Here the CDR3 DNA reads TGCAGCGTCGCACTTGGGACAAACGAGCAGTACTTC. It yields the protein CSVALGTNEQYF. The chain is built from TRBV29-1 and TRBJ2-7, with D maybe TRBD1 (6 bases). This CDR3 has 12 residues. V dropped 6 bases and J dropped 5 bases, with 14 bases sitting between them. Per the germline V gene, CDR1 is SQVTM and CDR2 is ANQGSEA.

The V and J genes are TRBV6-5 and TRBJ2-7; 9 bases map to TRBD1. Looked up from germline, CDR1 is MNHEY and CDR2 is SVGAGI. Unmatched junction bases numbered 7, after V lost 2 bases and J lost 2 bases. The CDR3 covers 16 residues. The CDR3 nucleotides read TGTGCCAGCAGTTACGGGGCGGGACAGGGCACCTACGAGCAGTACTTC. It encodes CASSYGAGQGTYEQYF.

The chain joins TRBV7-3 to TRBJ2-1; D perhaps matches TRBD1 (6 bases). V shed 5 bases and J shed 9 bases, with 20 bases lying between them. Germline V gives CDR1 SGHTA, CDR2 FQGTGA. CDR3 length: 15 amino acids. The CDR3 region has the DNA TGTGCCAGCAGCCCCCACGGGACAACAAAGGGTGAGCAGTTCTTC. This sequence encodes CASSPHGTTKGEQFF.

The chain recombines TRBV28 with TRBJ1-4, with D unclear. Per the germline V gene, CDR1 is MDHEN and CDR2 is SYDVKM. V lost 2 bases, J lost 8 bases, and 12 bases lay in between. The CDR3 loop spans 14 amino acids. The CDR3 loop is CASSLVDGGEKLFF. In DNA form, the CDR3 reads TGTGCCAGCAGTTTAGTCGACGGCGGGGAAAAACTGTTTTTT.

The V and J genes are TRBV5-1 and TRBJ1-1; D is ambiguous. V was pared by 4 bases and J by 5 bases, with 18 bases between. The CDR3 consists of 15 residues. In germline, CDR1 is SGHRS, CDR2 YFSETQ. CDR3 sequence reads: CASSPDPQSKTEAFF. DNA for the CDR3: TGCGCCAGCAGCCCCGATCCACAAAGTAAGACTGAAGCTTTCTTT.

The CDR3 protein is CASKDTGNEKLFF. The CDR3 nucleotides are TGTGCCAGCAAAGACACGGGAAATGAAAAACTGTTTTTT. This sequence joins TRBV6-6 and TRBJ1-4; D gene uncertain. This CDR3 spans 13 amino acids. Trimming stripped 7 bases from V and 5 bases from J, with 11 bases between. Germline values: CDR1 MNHNY, CDR2 SVGAGI (reference sequence).

The V call is TRBV28, the J call TRBJ2-1; 10 positions match TRBD2. The CDR3 has 14 residues. J lost 0 bases, V lost 9 bases, and 2 bases had no gene match. CDR1 is MDHEN, CDR2 SYDVKM, per germline. The CDR3 spells CASSGRTSYNEQFF. The CDR3 DNA reads TGTGCCAGTAGCGGGAGGACCTCCTACAATGAGCAGTTCTTC.

The V gene is TRBV2, the J gene TRBJ2-3; no firm D call. The CDR3 has 13 amino acids. Per germline, CDR1 SNHLY and CDR2 FYNNEI. Trimming stripped 10 bases from V and 3 bases from J, with 14 bases between. The CDR3 coding sequence is TGTGCCACTTTAACCACTTGGACAGATACGCAGTATTTT. It encodes CATLTTWTDTQYF.

The rearrangement uses TRBV27 and TRBJ1-1, with a possible D match to TRBD1 (5 bases). This CDR3 spans 15 amino acids. The germline V and J ends were trimmed by 3 bases and 0 bases, with 11 bases remaining between them. From germline, CDR1 is MNHEY and CDR2 SMNVEV (reference sequence). CDR3: CASSFSPGLNTEAFF. The CDR3 DNA is TGTGCCAGCAGTTTTTCGCCAGGGCTGAACACTGAAGCTTTCTTT.

The CDR3 loop reads CASSWGYVTSLYNEQFF. In DNA form, the CDR3 reads TGCGCCAGCAGCTGGGGGTACGTGACTAGCCTATACAATGAGCAGTTCTTC. V usage is TRBV5-1 and J usage is TRBJ2-1; 7 nucleotides align to TRBD2. The ends lost 3 bases at V and 4 bases at J; junction bases unmatched: 13. The CDR3 spans 17 residues. CDR1 is SGHRS, CDR2 YFSETQ, per germline. Using reference TRBV5-1 and TRBJ2-1 for the parts outside the CDR3, the full variable domain is KAGVTQTPRYLIKTRGQQVTLSCSPISGHRSVSWYQQTPGQGLQFLFEYFSETQRNKGNFPGRFSGRQFSNSRSEMNVSTLELGDSALYLCASSWGYVTSLYNEQFFGPGTRLTVL.

This chain joins TRBV5-1 and TRBJ2-3; 9 nucleotides align to TRBD2. V shed 0 bases and J 4 bases; nucleotides not matched to a gene: 3. The CDR3 sequence is 15 residues long. The germline CDR1 and CDR2 sequences are SGHRS and YFSETQ. The CDR3 region is CASSLVGGRADTQYF. CDR3 bases: TGCGCCAGCAGCTTGGTGGGCGGGAGGGCAGATACGCAGTATTTT.

This clone was observed once. The CDR3, as DNA: TGCGCCAGCAGCTCACTCATCACAGGGGAGATGAACACTGAAGCTTTCTTT. Its translation: CASSSLITGEMNTEAFF. The chain uses TRBV5-1 and TRBJ1-1; 7 positions match TRBD1. Germline CDR1 SGHRS, CDR2 YFSETQ. V dropped 3 bases and J dropped 0; count of bases not matched to a gene: 11. The CDR3 is 17 residues long.

The chain is built from TRBV30 and TRBJ1-3; no reliable D call. Germline V CDR1 and CDR2: GTSNPN, SVGIG (reference sequence). Trimming took 2 bases from V and 3 from J, leaving 8 bases between them. This CDR3 contains 13 residues. In DNA form, the CDR3 reads TGTGCCTGGAGTACTACAATTGGAAACACCATATATTTT. Translating gives CAWSTTIGNTIYF.

The chain has TRBV2 and TRBJ2-5; D unresolved. Germline V CDR1 and CDR2: SNHLY, FYNNEI. CDR3 length: 13 residues. Trimming removed 7 bases at V and 1 base at J, with 10 bases between. The CDR3 nucleotides read TGTGCCAGCAAGATTACGGTCCAAGAGACCCAGTACTTC. Translating gives CASKITVQETQYF.

The genes are TRBV30 and TRBJ1-2, with D possibly TRBD1 on 5 matching bases. The CDR3 has 11 residues. V lost 6 bases and J lost 3, with 8 bases in between. The germline V gene has CDR1 GTSNPN and CDR2 SVGIG (reference sequence). The CDR3 sequence is CACGRDYGYTF. DNA for the CDR3: TGTGCCTGCGGCAGGGACTATGGCTACACCTTC.

The chain links TRBV28 to TRBJ2-4; possible D gene TRBD2, 6 bases. The CDR3 is 15 amino acids. The V end was cut by 10 bases, the J end by 1 base, with 17 bases between. The germline V gene encodes CDR1 MDHEN and CDR2 SYDVKM. The DNA for the CDR3 is TGTGCCACGCGGGACGGCGGTACTGCCAAAAACATTCAGTACTTC. It encodes CATRDGGTAKNIQYF.

This chain links TRBV10-2 with TRBJ2-7; TRBD2 matches at 9 bases. The CDR3 length is 14 residues. Germline trimming cut 7 bases from V and 2 bases from J; bases unmatched to any gene: 6. Germline lookup yields CDR1 WSHSY and CDR2 SAAADI. CDR3 sequence (DNA): TGCGCCAGCACCAAGCGGGAGGCCCCCTACGAGCAGTACTTC. Its protein is CASTKREAPYEQYF.